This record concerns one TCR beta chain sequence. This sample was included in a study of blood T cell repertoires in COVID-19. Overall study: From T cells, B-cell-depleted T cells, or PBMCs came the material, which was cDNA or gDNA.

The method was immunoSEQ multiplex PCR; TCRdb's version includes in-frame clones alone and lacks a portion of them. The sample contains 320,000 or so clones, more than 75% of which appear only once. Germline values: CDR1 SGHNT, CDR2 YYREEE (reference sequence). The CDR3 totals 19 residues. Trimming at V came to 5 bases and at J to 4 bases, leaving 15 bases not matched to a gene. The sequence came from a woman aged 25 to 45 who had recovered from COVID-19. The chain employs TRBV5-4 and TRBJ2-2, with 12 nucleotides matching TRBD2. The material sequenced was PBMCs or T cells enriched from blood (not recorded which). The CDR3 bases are TGTGCCAGCAGTCCCCTGTCCGCTAGCGGGGGGGCGGTCACCGGGGAGCTGTTTTTT. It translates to CASSPLSASGGAVTGELFF.